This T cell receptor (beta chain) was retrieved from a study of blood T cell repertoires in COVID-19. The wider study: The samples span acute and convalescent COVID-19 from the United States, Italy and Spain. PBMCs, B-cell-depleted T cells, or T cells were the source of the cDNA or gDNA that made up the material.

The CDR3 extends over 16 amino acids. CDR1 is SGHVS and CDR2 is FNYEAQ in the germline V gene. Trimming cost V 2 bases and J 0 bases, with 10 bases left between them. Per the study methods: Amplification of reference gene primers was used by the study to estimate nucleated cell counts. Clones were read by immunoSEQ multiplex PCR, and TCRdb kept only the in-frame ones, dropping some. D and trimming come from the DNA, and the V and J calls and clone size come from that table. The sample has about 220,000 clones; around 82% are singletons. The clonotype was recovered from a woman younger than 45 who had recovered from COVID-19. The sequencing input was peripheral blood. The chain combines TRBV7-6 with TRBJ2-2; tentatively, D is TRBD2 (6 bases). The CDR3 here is CASSLLGGTNTGELFF. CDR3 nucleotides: TGTGCCAGCAGCTTATTGGGCGGGACGAACACCGGGGAGCTGTTTTTT.